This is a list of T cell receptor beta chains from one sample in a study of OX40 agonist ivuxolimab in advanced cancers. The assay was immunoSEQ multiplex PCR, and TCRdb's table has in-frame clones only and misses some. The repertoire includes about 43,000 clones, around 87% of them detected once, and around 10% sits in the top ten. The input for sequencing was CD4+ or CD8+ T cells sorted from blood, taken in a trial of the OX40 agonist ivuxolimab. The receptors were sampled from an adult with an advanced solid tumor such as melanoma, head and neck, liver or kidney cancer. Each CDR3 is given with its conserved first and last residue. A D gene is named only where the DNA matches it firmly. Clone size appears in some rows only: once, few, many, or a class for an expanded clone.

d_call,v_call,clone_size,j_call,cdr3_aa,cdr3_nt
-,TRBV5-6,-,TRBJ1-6,CASSFSQGGNSPLHF,TGTGCCAGCAGCTTTTCTCAGGGAGGTAATTCACCCCTCCACTTT
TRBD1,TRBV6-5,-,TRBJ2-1,CASSPRDRTYNEQFF,TGTGCCAGCAGCCCCCGGGACAGAACCTACAATGAGCAGTTCTTC
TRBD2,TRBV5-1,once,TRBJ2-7,CASSTGLAGAYEQYF,TGCGCCAGCAGCACAGGACTAGCGGGAGCCTACGAGCAGTACTTC
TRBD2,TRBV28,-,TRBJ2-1,CASTREVSGRNEQFF,TGTGCCAGCACCCGGGAGGTGTCAGGCCGAAATGAGCAGTTCTTC
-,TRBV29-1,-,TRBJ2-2,CSVEWGSTGELFF,TGCAGCGTTGAATGGGGGAGCACCGGGGAGCTGTTTTTT
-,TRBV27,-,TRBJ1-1,CASSLKWGGVTEAFF,TGTGCCAGCAGTCTCAAGTGGGGAGGGGTTACTGAAGCTTTCTTT
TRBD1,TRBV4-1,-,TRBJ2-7,CASSQEQGAYEQYF,TGCGCCAGCAGCCAAGAGCAGGGGGCATACGAGCAGTACTTC
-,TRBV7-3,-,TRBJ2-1,CASSSAGRSSYNEQFF,TGTGCCAGCAGCTCGGCGGGGCGAAGCTCCTACAATGAGCAGTTCTTC
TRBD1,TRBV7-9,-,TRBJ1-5,CASSSRQGAQENQPQHF,TGTGCCAGCAGCTCCCGACAGGGGGCGCAAGAAAATCAGCCCCAGCATTTT
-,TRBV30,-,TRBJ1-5,CAWSLPGSGQPQHF,TGTGCCTGGAGCCTACCAGGGTCGGGGCAGCCCCAGCATTTT
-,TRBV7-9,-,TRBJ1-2,CASSTQTRYGYTF,TGTGCCAGCAGCACTCAGACACGTTATGGCTACACCTTC
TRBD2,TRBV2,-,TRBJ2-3,CASSDVIAGDRTQYF,TGTGCCAGCAGTGACGTGATAGCGGGGGATCGTACGCAGTATTTT
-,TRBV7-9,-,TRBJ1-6,CASSSGGEGSPLHF,TGTGCCAGCAGCTCCGGGGGGGAAGGGTCACCCCTCCACTTT
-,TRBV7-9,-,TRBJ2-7,CASSPKRGISYEQYF,TGTGCCAGCAGCCCGAAAAGGGGGATCTCCTACGAGCAGTACTTC
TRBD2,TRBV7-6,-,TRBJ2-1,CASSVSGGAGNEQFF,TGTGCCAGCAGCGTCAGCGGGGGGGCTGGGAATGAGCAGTTCTTC
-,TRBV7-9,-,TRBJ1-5,CASSASNSNQPQHF,TGTGCCAGCAGCGCATCTAATAGCAATCAGCCCCAGCATTTT
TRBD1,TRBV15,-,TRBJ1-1,CATSGTGATEAFF,TGTGCCACCAGCGGGACAGGGGCCACTGAAGCTTTCTTT
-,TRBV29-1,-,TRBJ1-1,CSVDLSDRFGTEAFF,TGCAGCGTTGACCTCTCGGACAGATTCGGCACTGAAGCTTTCTTT
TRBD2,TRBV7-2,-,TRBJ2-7,CASSLAWTSGSSYEQYF,TGTGCCAGCAGCTTAGCTTGGACTAGCGGGTCTTCCTACGAGCAGTACTTC
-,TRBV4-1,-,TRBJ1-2,CASSQAGGQRGYTF,TGCGCCAGCAGCCAAGCGGGGGGCCAACGTGGCTACACCTTC
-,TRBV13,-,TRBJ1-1,CASSPVSGTEAFF,TGTGCCAGCAGCCCGGTCTCAGGGACTGAAGCTTTCTTT
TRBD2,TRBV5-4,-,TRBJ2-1,CASSLGSSGRGTYNEQFF,TGTGCCAGCAGCTTGGGTTCTAGCGGGAGGGGAACCTACAATGAGCAGTTCTTC